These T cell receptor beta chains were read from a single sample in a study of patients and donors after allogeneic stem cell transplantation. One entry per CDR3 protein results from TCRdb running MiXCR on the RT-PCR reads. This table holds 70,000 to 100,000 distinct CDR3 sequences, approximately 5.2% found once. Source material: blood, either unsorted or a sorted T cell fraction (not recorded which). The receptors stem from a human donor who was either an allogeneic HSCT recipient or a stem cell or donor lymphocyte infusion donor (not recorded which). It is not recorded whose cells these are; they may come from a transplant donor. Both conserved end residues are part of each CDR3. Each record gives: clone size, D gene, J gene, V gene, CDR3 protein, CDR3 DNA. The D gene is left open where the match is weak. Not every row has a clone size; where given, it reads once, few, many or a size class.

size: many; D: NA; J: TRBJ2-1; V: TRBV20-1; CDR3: CSANSGEWSHEQFF; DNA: TGCAGTGCCAACAGTGGAGAATGGTCCCATGAGCAGTTCTTC
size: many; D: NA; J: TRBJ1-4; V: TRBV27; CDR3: CASRRGGVGEKLFF; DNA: TGTGCCAGCAGGAGGGGAGGGGTCGGTGAAAAACTGTTTTTT
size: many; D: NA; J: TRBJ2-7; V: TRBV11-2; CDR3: CASSSLRTPGEQYF; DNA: TGTGCCAGCAGCTCTCTTAGGACTCCGGGGGAGCAGTACTTC
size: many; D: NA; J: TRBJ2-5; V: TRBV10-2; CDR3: CASRMGGQETQYF; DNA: TGCGCCAGCAGAATGGGGGGCCAAGAGACCCAGTACTTC
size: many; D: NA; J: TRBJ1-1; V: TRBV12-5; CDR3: CASGPGRGTEAFF; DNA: TGTGCTAGTGGACCCGGACGGGGAACTGAAGCTTTCTTT
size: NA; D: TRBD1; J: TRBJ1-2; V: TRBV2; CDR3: CASTLRGQGGYGYTF; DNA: TGTGCCAGCACCCTTCGAGGACAGGGAGGTTATGGCTACACCTTC
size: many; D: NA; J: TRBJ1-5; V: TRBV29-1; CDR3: CSVGQGFGDQPQHF; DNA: TGCAGCGTGGGTCAGGGATTCGGGGATCAGCCCCAGCATTTT
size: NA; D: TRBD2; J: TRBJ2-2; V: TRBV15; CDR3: CATSRGVAGTSANTGELFF; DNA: TGTGCCACCAGCAGAGGGGTGGCGGGGACTAGCGCGAACACCGGGGAGCTGTTTTTT
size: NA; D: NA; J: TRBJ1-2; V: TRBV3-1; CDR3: CASSQEKRPTNYGYTF; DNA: TGTGCCAGCAGCCAAGAAAAGCGCCCTACTAACTATGGCTACACCTTC
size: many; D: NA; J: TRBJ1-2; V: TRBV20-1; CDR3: CRGSPGANYGYTF; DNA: TGCAGGGGCTCGCCCGGGGCTAACTATGGCTACACCTTC
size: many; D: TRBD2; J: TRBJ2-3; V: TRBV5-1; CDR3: CASSLDGRSTDTQYF; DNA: TGCGCCAGCAGCTTGGACGGGAGGAGCACAGATACGCAGTATTTT
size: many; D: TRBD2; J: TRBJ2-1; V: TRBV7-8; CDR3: CASSLTPGLVLNEQFF; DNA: TGTGCCAGCAGCTTAACTCCGGGACTAGTCCTCAATGAGCAGTTCTTC
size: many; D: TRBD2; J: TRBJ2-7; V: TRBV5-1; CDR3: CASSQGGLAGSYEQYF; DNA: TGCGCCAGCTCCCAGGGGGGACTAGCGGGTTCCTACGAGCAGTACTTC
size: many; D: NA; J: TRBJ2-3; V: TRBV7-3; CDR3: CASSLSPATDTQYF; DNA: TGTGCCAGCAGCCTCAGCCCAGCCACAGATACGCAGTATTTT
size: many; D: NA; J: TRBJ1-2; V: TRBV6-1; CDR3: CASSPGIGQNGYTF; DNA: TGTGCCAGCAGTCCCGGGATAGGACAGAATGGCTACACCTTC
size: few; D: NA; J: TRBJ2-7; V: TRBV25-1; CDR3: CASSDPTRRDGEQYF; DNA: TGTGCCAGCAGTGATCCGACCCGTCGGGATGGGGAGCAGTACTTC
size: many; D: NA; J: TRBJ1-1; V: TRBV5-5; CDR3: CASSLRADNTEAFF; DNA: TGTGCCAGCAGCTTGAGGGCAGACAACACTGAAGCTTTCTTT
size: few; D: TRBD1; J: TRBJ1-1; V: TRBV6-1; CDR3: CASSRTGAAEAFF; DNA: TGTGCCAGCAGTCGGACAGGGGCCGCTGAAGCTTTCTTT
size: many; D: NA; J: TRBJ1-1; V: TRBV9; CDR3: CASSLDGRYEAFF; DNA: TGTGCCAGCAGCCTAGACGGAAGATATGAAGCTTTCTTT
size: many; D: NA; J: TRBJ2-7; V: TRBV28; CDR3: CASSMTWYEQYF; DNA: TGTGCCAGCAGTATGACCTGGTACGAGCAGTACTTC
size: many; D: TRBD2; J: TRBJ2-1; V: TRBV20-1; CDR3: CSASPLAGTYIEQFF; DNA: TGCAGTGCTAGCCCACTAGCGGGGACTTACATTGAGCAGTTCTTC
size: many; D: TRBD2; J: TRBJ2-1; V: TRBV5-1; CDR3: CASSLGEGIDPYNEQFF; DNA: TGCGCCAGCAGCTTGGGGGAGGGCATAGATCCCTACAATGAGCAGTTCTTC
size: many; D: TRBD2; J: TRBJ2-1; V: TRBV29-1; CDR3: CSVQLAGMVNEQFF; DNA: TGCAGCGTACAACTAGCGGGAATGGTAAATGAGCAGTTCTTC
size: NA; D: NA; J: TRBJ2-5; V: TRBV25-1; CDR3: CASSGGTAPQWETQYF; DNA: TGTGCCAGCAGTGGCGGGACAGCCCCGCAGTGGGAGACCCAGTACTTC
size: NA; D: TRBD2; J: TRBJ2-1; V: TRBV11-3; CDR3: CACKGLADFSSYNEQFF; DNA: TGTGCCTGCAAAGGACTAGCGGACTTTAGCTCCTACAATGAGCAGTTCTTC
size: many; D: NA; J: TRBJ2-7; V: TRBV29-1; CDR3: CSVRQGGSYEQYF; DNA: TGCAGCGTGAGGCAGGGTGGCTCCTACGAGCAGTACTTC
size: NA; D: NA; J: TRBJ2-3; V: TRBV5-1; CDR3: CASSDQGQLTDTQYF; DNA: TGCGCCAGCAGCGATCAAGGACAGCTCACAGATACGCAGTATTTT
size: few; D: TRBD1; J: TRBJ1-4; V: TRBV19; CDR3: CASSRMTGGVGAEKLFF; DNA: TGTGCCAGTAGCCGAATGACAGGGGGAGTTGGCGCGGAAAAACTGTTTTTT
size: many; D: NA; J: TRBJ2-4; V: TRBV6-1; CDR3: CASSEKGRAKNIQYF; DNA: TGTGCCAGCAGTGAAAAGGGTAGGGCCAAAAACATTCAGTACTTC
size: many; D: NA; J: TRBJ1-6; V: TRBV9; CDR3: CASSPHSGPYNSPLHF; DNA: TGTGCCAGCAGCCCCCACTCCGGACCCTATAATTCACCCCTCCACTTT
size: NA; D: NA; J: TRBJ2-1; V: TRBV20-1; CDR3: CSAIGGNYNEQFF; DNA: TGCAGTGCTATTGGCGGCAATTACAATGAGCAGTTCTTC
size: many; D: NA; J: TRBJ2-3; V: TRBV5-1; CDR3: CASRSRAGSTDTQYF; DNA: TGCGCCAGCAGATCTAGGGCAGGGAGCACAGATACGCAGTATTTT
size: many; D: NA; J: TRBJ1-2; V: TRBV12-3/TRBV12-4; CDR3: CASAGTGETLYGYTF; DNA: TGTGCCAGTGCGGGAACCGGGGAGACTCTCTATGGCTACACCTTC
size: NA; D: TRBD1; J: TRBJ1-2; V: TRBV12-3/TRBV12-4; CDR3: CASSLDPGGGRYGYTF; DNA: TGTGCCAGCAGTTTAGATCCAGGGGGCGGGAGGTATGGCTACACCTTC
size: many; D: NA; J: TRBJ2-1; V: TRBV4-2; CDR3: CASSQPGHRFNEQFF; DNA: TGTGCCAGCAGCCAACCAGGGCACCGCTTCAATGAGCAGTTCTTC
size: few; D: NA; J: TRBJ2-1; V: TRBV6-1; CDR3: CASSRDGPYNEQFF; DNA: TGTGCCAGCAGCAGGGATGGTCCCTACAATGAGCAGTTCTTC
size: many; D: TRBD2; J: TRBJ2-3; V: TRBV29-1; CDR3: CSAAGTSLTDTQYF; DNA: TGCAGCGCAGCCGGGACTAGCCTAACAGATACGCAGTATTTT
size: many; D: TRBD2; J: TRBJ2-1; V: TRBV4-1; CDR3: CASRTSGSSYNEQFF; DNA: TGCGCCAGCAGGACTAGCGGGAGTTCCTACAATGAGCAGTTCTTC
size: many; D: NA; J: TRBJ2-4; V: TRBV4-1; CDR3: CASSQVGTTVPAKNIQYF; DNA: TGCGCCAGCAGCCAAGTGGGGACGACAGTCCCAGCCAAAAACATTCAGTACTTC
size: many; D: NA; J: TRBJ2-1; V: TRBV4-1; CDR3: CASSQFRTAQNEQFF; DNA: TGCGCCAGCAGCCAATTTAGAACCGCCCAAAATGAGCAGTTCTTC
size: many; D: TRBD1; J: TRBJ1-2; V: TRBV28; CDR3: CASSFARGLGRYGYTF; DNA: TGTGCCAGCAGTTTCGCCAGGGGGCTGGGGCGCTATGGCTACACCTTC
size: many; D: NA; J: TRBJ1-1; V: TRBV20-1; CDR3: CSARVDTEAFF; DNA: TGCAGTGCTAGAGTGGACACTGAAGCTTTCTTT
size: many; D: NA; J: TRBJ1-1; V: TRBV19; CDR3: CASSIGWRSYRSNTEAFF; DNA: TGTGCCAGTAGTATAGGTTGGCGGTCGTACAGATCGAACACTGAAGCTTTCTTT
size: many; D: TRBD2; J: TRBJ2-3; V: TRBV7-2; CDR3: CASSPSGGAGDTQYF; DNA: TGTGCCAGCAGCCCAAGCGGGGGGGCCGGAGATACGCAGTATTTT
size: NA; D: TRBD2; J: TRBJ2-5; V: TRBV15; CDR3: CATSGASGAPETQYF; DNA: TGTGCCACCAGCGGGGCTAGCGGGGCCCCAGAGACCCAGTACTTC
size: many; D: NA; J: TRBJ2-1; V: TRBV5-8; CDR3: CASRRRGHEQFF; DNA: TGTGCCAGCAGACGTCGCGGACATGAGCAGTTCTTC
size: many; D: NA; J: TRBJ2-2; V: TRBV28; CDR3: CASTGYVTGELFF; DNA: TGTGCCAGCACCGGATACGTCACCGGGGAGCTGTTTTTT
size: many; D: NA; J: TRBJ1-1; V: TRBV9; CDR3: CASSARGANPNTEAFF; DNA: TGTGCCAGCAGTGCCCGGGGGGCCAACCCGAACACTGAAGCTTTCTTT
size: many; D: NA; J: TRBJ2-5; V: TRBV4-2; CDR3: CASSQDGNHQETQYF; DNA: TGTGCCAGCAGCCAAGATGGTAACCACCAAGAGACCCAGTACTTC
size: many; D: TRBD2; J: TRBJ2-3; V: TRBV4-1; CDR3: CASSQDTERGLAGAGDTQYF; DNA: TGCGCCAGCAGCCAAGATACCGAGAGGGGACTAGCGGGAGCGGGGGATACGCAGTATTTT
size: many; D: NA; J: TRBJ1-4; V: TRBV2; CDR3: CASSGDNEKLFF; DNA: TGTGCCAGCAGTGGCGATAATGAAAAACTGTTTTTT
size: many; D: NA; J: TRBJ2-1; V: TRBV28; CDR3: CASSFNYRSNEQFF; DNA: TGTGCCAGCAGTTTCAACTATAGGAGCAATGAGCAGTTCTTC
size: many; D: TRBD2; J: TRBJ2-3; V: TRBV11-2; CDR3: CASSLLGGAGGHTQYF; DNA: TGTGCCAGCAGCCTTCTGGGTGGGGCGGGAGGACATACGCAGTATTTT
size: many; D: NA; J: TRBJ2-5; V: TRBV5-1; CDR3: CASSYNSQETQYF; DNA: TGCGCCAGCAGCTACAATAGCCAAGAGACCCAGTACTTC
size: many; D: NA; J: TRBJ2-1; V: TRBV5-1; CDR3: CASSLGGWSPVRNEQFF; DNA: TGCGCCAGCAGCTTGGGGGGGTGGTCACCGGTGAGAAATGAGCAGTTCTTC
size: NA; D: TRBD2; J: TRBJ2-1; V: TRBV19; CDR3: CASRPGLAGSNEQFF; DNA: TGTGCCAGTAGGCCGGGACTAGCGGGGAGCAATGAGCAGTTCTTC
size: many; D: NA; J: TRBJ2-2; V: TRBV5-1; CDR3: CASSLESGVNTGELFF; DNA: TGCGCCAGCAGCTTGGAATCCGGAGTGAACACCGGGGAGCTGTTTTTT
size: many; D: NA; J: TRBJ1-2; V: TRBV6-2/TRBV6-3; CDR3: CASTLLDRRWYGYTF; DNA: TGTGCCAGCACCCTACTCGACAGGAGGTGGTATGGCTACACCTTC
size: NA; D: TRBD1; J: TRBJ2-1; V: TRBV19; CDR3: CASSIGGTGIQQFF; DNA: TGTGCCAGTAGTATAGGGGGGACAGGTATTCAGCAGTTCTTC